This T cell receptor (beta chain) is drawn from a study of Tregs in tolerant kidney transplant recipients. Recipients received nonmyeloablative bone marrow transplants from related graft donors, with transient mixed chimerism. Libraries were prepared by immunoSEQ multiplex PCR; TCRdb keeps only in-frame clonotypes and omits some of them. The sample includes about 50,000 clones, approximately 89% seen only once; the top ten take less than 20%. Regarding the study as a whole: Tregs expanded with activated donor B cells seemed most donor-specific. No direct test of biological reproducibility was done here. Validation in larger populations is needed because few patients were studied.

Germline V CDR1 and CDR2: SQVTM, ANQGSEA. The CDR3 is 11 amino acids. About this clone itself: Its specificity is unknown.

The clonotype originates from a human patient who received a combined kidney and bone marrow transplant. Some T cells may be graft donor cells. The V gene is TRBV29-1, the J gene TRBJ2-5; D uncertain. The J call may be wrong; the DNA end is better matched by TRBJ2-7. This material consisted of CD8+ T cells from blood (PBMCs), taken 12 months after the transplant. The CDR3 reads CSVGWDYEQYF. CDR3 in DNA: TGCAGCGTTGGGTGGGACTACGAGCAGTACTTC.